This is a list of T cell receptor beta chains from one sample in a study of control samples from healthy donors and cancer patients. Sequencing was performed with immunoSEQ multiplex PCR; in TCRdb, only in-frame clones are kept and a portion is missing. The repertoire holds roughly 190,000 clones, 91% seen once, with around 1.5% in the top ten. The material sequenced was blood. All receptors derive from a woman in her twenties or thirties in good health. CDR3s include the opening cysteine and the closing phenylalanine or tryptophan. A D gene is named only where the DNA matches it firmly. The size field is filled for only some rows; it gives once, few, many or a size class.

abundance,len,v_gene,d_gene,j_gene,CDR3aa,CDR3nt
.,14,TRBV5-1,TRBD1,TRBJ1-6,CASSSQGADSPLHF,TGCGCCAGCAGCTCCCAGGGGGCAGATTCACCCCTCCACTTT
.,13,TRBV28,.,TRBJ1-2,CASSSGANYGYTF,TGTGCCAGCAGTTCCGGGGCTAACTATGGCTACACCTTC
.,15,TRBV19,.,TRBJ2-1,CASSIVDDAYNEQFF,TGTGCCAGTAGTATAGTCGACGACGCCTACAATGAGCAGTTCTTC
.,15,TRBV6-5,.,TRBJ2-6,CASSSPEYGANVLTF,TGTGCCAGCAGTTCCCCAGAGTATGGGGCCAACGTCCTGACTTTC
few,15,TRBV6-4,.,TRBJ2-1,CASSDSEGGVDEQFF,TGTGCCAGCAGTGACTCGGAGGGGGGGGTCGATGAGCAGTTCTTC
.,14,TRBV25-1,TRBD2,TRBJ2-7,CASSEGLAAYEQYF,TGTGCCAGCAGTGAAGGTCTAGCGGCCTACGAGCAGTACTTC
.,11,TRBV30,.,TRBJ2-2,CAWGLSGELFF,TGTGCCTGGGGACTAAGCGGGGAGCTGTTTTTT
.,14,TRBV3-1/TRBV3-2,TRBD1,TRBJ1-6,CASSRDRNNSPLHF,TGTGCCAGCAGCCGGGACAGAAATAATTCACCCCTCCACTTT
.,15,TRBV30,.,TRBJ1-1,CAWSVRMGRWSEAFF,TGTGCCTGGAGTGTACGGATGGGACGATGGTCTGAAGCTTTCTTT
.,13,TRBV27,.,TRBJ1-2,CASRGDGYYGYTF,TGTGCCAGCAGAGGGGACGGATACTATGGCTACACCTTC
.,16,TRBV6-1,TRBD1,TRBJ2-3,CASSGRQGRVTDTQYF,TGTGCCAGCAGTGGTCGACAGGGTAGGGTTACAGATACGCAGTATTTT
.,14,TRBV7-3,.,TRBJ2-5,CASSLTVTSETQYF,TGTGCCAGCAGCTTAACTGTCACTAGTGAGACCCAGTACTTC
.,15,TRBV28,TRBD1,TRBJ1-5,CASRTGGDSNQPQHF,TGTGCCAGCAGGACAGGGGGGGATAGCAATCAGCCCCAGCATTTT
.,14,TRBV2,.,TRBJ2-1,CASSGGVGYNEQFF,TGTGCCAGCAGTGGGGGGGTGGGCTACAATGAGCAGTTCTTC
.,11,TRBV20-1,.,TRBJ2-1,CSASSGGEQFF,TGCAGTGCTAGTAGTGGGGGCGAGCAGTTCTTC
.,16,TRBV11-1,TRBD2,TRBJ2-3,CASSSRAGGPGNTQYF,TGTGCCAGCAGCTCCCGAGCGGGGGGGCCGGGTAATACGCAGTATTTT
.,17,TRBV11-3,TRBD1,TRBJ2-7,CASSPRTGGYSSYEQYF,TGTGCCAGCAGCCCACGAACAGGGGGTTATAGCTCCTACGAGCAGTACTTC
.,17,TRBV19,TRBD2,TRBJ2-1,CASSTLRTSGSFNEQFF,TGTGCCAGTAGTACCCTCCGGACTAGCGGGAGTTTCAATGAGCAGTTCTTC
.,15,TRBV27,TRBD1,TRBJ1-6,CASSSQGAGNSPLHF,TGTGCCAGCAGCTCACAGGGGGCGGGTAATTCACCCCTCCACTTT
.,13,TRBV6-5,TRBD1,TRBJ2-7,CASSQRQGYEQYF,TGTGCCAGCAGTCAGCGACAGGGCTACGAGCAGTACTTC
.,14,TRBV4-1,.,TRBJ1-5,CASSQGFGNQPQHF,TGCGCCAGCAGCCAAGGTTTCGGCAATCAGCCCCAGCATTTT
.,13,TRBV12-3/TRBV12-4,TRBD1,TRBJ1-1,CASIRTGNTEAFF,TGTGCCAGCATCCGGACAGGGAACACTGAAGCTTTCTTT
few,15,TRBV4-1,.,TRBJ1-4,CASSQRGPTNEKLFF,TGCGCCAGCAGCCAAAGAGGGCCGACTAATGAAAAACTGTTTTTT
.,16,TRBV10-3,.,TRBJ2-3,CAISESPGASTDTQYF,TGTGCCATCAGTGAGTCGCCGGGGGCTAGCACAGATACGCAGTATTTT
.,15,TRBV7-9,.,TRBJ1-6,CASSPPGGLNSPLHF,TGTGCCAGCAGCCCCCCTGGGGGGCTTAATTCACCCCTCCACTTT
.,16,TRBV7-9,TRBD1,TRBJ1-6,CASSLGSGQGSSPLHF,TGTGCCAGCAGCTTAGGATCGGGACAGGGTAGTTCACCCCTCCACTTT
.,14,TRBV29-1,.,TRBJ1-1,CSVELRRGSTEAFF,TGCAGCGTTGAACTCCGGCGGGGGAGCACTGAAGCTTTCTTT
.,12,TRBV9,.,TRBJ2-7,CASSVDGGEQYF,TGTGCCAGCAGCGTAGATGGGGGTGAGCAGTACTTC
.,13,TRBV12-3/TRBV12-4,.,TRBJ2-3,CASSLIRTDTQYF,TGTGCCAGCAGTTTAATCAGGACAGATACGCAGTATTTT
.,12,TRBV24-1,.,TRBJ1-5,CATSDRGEPQHF,TGTGCCACCAGTGACCGTGGGGAGCCCCAGCATTTT
.,14,TRBV9,TRBD1,TRBJ2-1,CASSPGTAYNEQFF,TGTGCCAGCAGCCCTGGGACAGCTTACAATGAGCAGTTCTTC
.,13,TRBV12-3/TRBV12-4,TRBD1,TRBJ2-7,CASSFGTGLEQYF,TGTGCCAGCAGTTTCGGGACAGGGCTAGAGCAGTACTTC
.,13,TRBV27,.,TRBJ1-1,CASPRAGGAEAFF,TGTGCCAGCCCTAGGGCGGGGGGCGCGGAAGCTTTCTTT
.,14,TRBV28,.,TRBJ1-2,CASSLEVGHHGYTF,TGTGCCAGCAGTTTAGAGGTAGGGCATCATGGCTACACCTTC
.,15,TRBV7-2,.,TRBJ2-2,CASSLVPDHTGELFF,TGTGCCAGCAGCTTAGTCCCAGACCACACCGGGGAGCTGTTTTTT
.,14,TRBV2,.,TRBJ1-5,CASSGRPPNQPQHF,TGTGCCAGCAGTGGGAGGCCCCCCAATCAGCCCCAGCATTTT
.,14,TRBV6-5,.,TRBJ2-3,CASRGTGGEDTQYF,TGTGCCAGCAGGGGAACAGGGGGGGAAGATACGCAGTATTTT
.,15,TRBV5-4,.,TRBJ1-1,CASSLDLAVGTEAFF,TGTGCCAGCAGCTTGGATTTGGCGGTGGGAACTGAAGCTTTCTTT
.,14,TRBV7-2,.,TRBJ2-3,CASRRGTSTDTQYF,TGTGCCAGCAGGCGGGGAACTAGCACAGATACGCAGTATTTT
.,15,TRBV6-4,TRBD1,TRBJ2-1,CASSPIPGQYNEQFF,TGTGCCAGCAGCCCTATACCGGGACAGTACAATGAGCAGTTCTTC
.,13,TRBV6-5,.,TRBJ1-2,CASRRQANYGYTF,TGTGCCAGCAGAAGACAGGCTAACTATGGCTACACCTTC
.,14,TRBV15,.,TRBJ2-5,CATSRDLVQETQYF,TGTGCCACCAGCAGAGATCTAGTCCAAGAGACCCAGTACTTC
.,16,TRBV3-1/TRBV3-2,TRBD2,TRBJ2-5,CASRTSGGDIQETQYF,TGTGCCAGCAGGACTAGCGGGGGAGATATCCAAGAGACCCAGTACTTC
.,13,TRBV10-3,.,TRBJ1-3,CAISEGAGNTIYF,TGTGCCATCAGTGAGGGGGCTGGAAACACCATATATTTT
.,15,TRBV6-4,.,TRBJ2-3,CASSVGQGGTDTQYF,TGTGCCAGCAGTGTCGGACAGGGAGGGACAGATACGCAGTATTTT
.,14,TRBV9,.,TRBJ2-3,CASSPRQPTDTQYF,TGTGCCAGCAGCCCTCGACAGCCCACAGATACGCAGTATTTT
.,12,TRBV27,.,TRBJ1-5,CASSQGNQPQHF,TGTGCCAGCAGCCAGGGGAATCAGCCCCAGCATTTT
.,11,TRBV29-1,.,TRBJ2-4,CSVVTKNIQYF,TGCAGCGTTGTTACCAAAAACATTCAGTACTTC
once,19,TRBV7-9,TRBD1,TRBJ1-4,CASSFPVIPRDRPNEKLFF,TGTGCCAGCAGCTTTCCTGTAATACCCCGGGACAGACCTAATGAAAAACTGTTTTTT
.,13,TRBV24-1,.,TRBJ1-3,CAASDPRGHTIYF,TGTGCCGCCAGTGATCCCAGGGGCCACACCATATATTTT
.,18,TRBV5-1,TRBD1,TRBJ1-3,CASSLGPGQNFSGNTIYF,TGCGCCAGCAGCTTGGGACCGGGACAGAACTTCTCTGGAAACACCATATATTTT
.,16,TRBV4-1,.,TRBJ1-6,CASSPRDEAYNSPLHF,TGCGCCAGCAGCCCCCGGGACGAGGCCTATAATTCACCCCTCCACTTT
once,15,TRBV4-2,TRBD1,TRBJ1-6,CASSQTTGGASPLHF,TGTGCCAGCAGCCAAACTACAGGGGGGGCTTCACCCCTCCACTTT
.,12,TRBV28,TRBD1,TRBJ1-1,CASSVLQGAAFF,TGTGCCAGCAGTGTACTACAGGGGGCAGCTTTCTTT
.,12,TRBV6-2/TRBV6-3,.,TRBJ2-2,CASSYGAGELFF,TGTGCCAGCAGTTACGGGGCCGGGGAGCTGTTTTTT
.,17,TRBV24-1,TRBD2,TRBJ2-1,CATSEGTSGRSHNEQFF,TGTGCCACCAGTGAGGGGACTAGCGGGAGATCCCACAATGAGCAGTTCTTC